The rows below give T cell receptor beta chains drawn from one sample of a study of blood T cell repertoires in COVID-19. Here immunoSEQ multiplex PCR was the method, and the copy in TCRdb shows in-frame clones only, minus some. The sample shows about 50,000 clones, about nine tenths of them seen only once. Sequenced input: peripheral blood. These receptors were collected from an elderly woman with COVID-19, enrolled during active disease. Both conserved end residues are part of each CDR3. The order of the fields is D gene, J gene, V gene, clone size, CDR3 DNA, CDR3 protein. The D gene is left open where the match is weak. Rows give clone size only sometimes, using once, few, many, or a class for an expanded clone.

>.|TRBJ1-2|TRBV15|.
TGTGCCACCAGCAGAGCCGGGTTTGGCTACACCTTC
CATSRAGFGYTF
>.|TRBJ2-5|TRBV3-1/TRBV3-2|.
TGTGCCAGCAGCGAAACCCGGTGGACCCAGTACTTC
CASSETRWTQYF
>.|TRBJ2-1|TRBV7-2|.
TGTGCCAGCAGCTTCCCCCCTGGGGCAGGGAACTCCTACAATGAGCAGTTCTTC
CASSFPPGAGNSYNEQFF
>.|TRBJ1-5|TRBV27|.
TGTGCCAGCAGTTTATACAGTGCTAATCAGCCCCAGCATTTT
CASSLYSANQPQHF
>.|TRBJ1-5|TRBV29-1|.
TGCAGCGTTAGGGGGGGGCAAAGCAATCAGCCCCAGCATTTT
CSVRGGQSNQPQHF
>TRBD1|TRBJ2-7|TRBV10-2|.
TGCGCCAGCAGTGAGTCGACATGGACAGGGGGCCGCGAGCAGTACTTC
CASSESTWTGGREQYF
>TRBD1|TRBJ2-2|TRBV5-6|.
TGTGCCAGCAGCTTCGGACAGGGGGACAACACCGGGGAGCTGTTTTTT
CASSFGQGDNTGELFF
>.|TRBJ2-1|TRBV12-3/TRBV12-4|.
TGTGCCAGCAGCTTTAGTGAGCAGTTCTTC
CASSFSEQFF
>.|TRBJ1-6|TRBV7-2|.
TGTGCCAGCAGCCCCAGAGTTGGAGTAGTGCCACCCCTCCACTTT
CASSPRVGVVPPLHF
>.|TRBJ1-2|TRBV25-1|.
TGTGCCAGCAGTGAGTATCAGGACTACGGCTACACCTTC
CASSEYQDYGYTF
>TRBD1|TRBJ2-7|TRBV24-1|.
TGTGCCACCAGACAGGGGCCCTCCTACGAGCAGTACTTC
CATRQGPSYEQYF
>.|TRBJ2-5|TRBV29-1|.
TGCAGCGTTGACTTGGTGGACAATTTACAAGAGACCCAGTACTTC
CSVDLVDNLQETQYF
>.|TRBJ1-2|TRBV28|.
TGTGCCAGCAGTTTGGTAGAGTATGGCTACACCTTC
CASSLVEYGYTF
>.|TRBJ1-1|TRBV11-1|.
TGTGCCAGCAGCTTATGGGTAGGGGGTCCCACTGAAGCTTTCTTT
CASSLWVGGPTEAFF
>.|TRBJ1-2|TRBV10-3|few
TGTGCCTCCGCCCCGGGTAGCTACTATGGCTACACCTTC
CASAPGSYYGYTF
>TRBD1|TRBJ1-3|TRBV15|.
TGTGCCACCAGCAGACTGCCGGGACAGGGTTTATTTAGCTCTGGAAACACCATATATTTT
CATSRLPGQGLFSSGNTIYF
>TRBD1|TRBJ2-7|TRBV5-1|few
TGCGCCAGCAGCGACGGACAGGGTGACGAGCAGTACTTC
CASSDGQGDEQYF
>.|TRBJ2-7|TRBV10-3|.
TGTGCCATCAGTGCGAGGCCCTACGAGCAGTACTTC
CAISARPYEQYF
>TRBD1|TRBJ1-5|TRBV11-2|.
TGTGCCAGCAGCTTCGGACAGGGAGAATTAAATCAGCCCCAGCATTTT
CASSFGQGELNQPQHF
>.|TRBJ2-7|TRBV18|once
TGTGCCAGCTCACCACGGGAGAGCGGAAGCTCCTACGAGCAGTACTTC
CASSPRESGSSYEQYF
>TRBD2|TRBJ2-1|TRBV4-1|.
TGCGCCAGCAGCCAAGGGGGAGGGAGGGCCCTCAGCAATGAGCAGTTCTTC
CASSQGGGRALSNEQFF
>TRBD1|TRBJ1-1|TRBV18|.
TGTGCCAGCTCACCTCAGGAGACAGGGGGGACTGAAGCTTTCTTT
CASSPQETGGTEAFF
>.|TRBJ2-7|TRBV20-1|few
TGCAGTGCTAGTGATTTACTCAACTCCTACGAGCAGTACTTC
CSASDLLNSYEQYF
>TRBD1|TRBJ1-1|TRBV19|.
TGTGCCAGTACGGACAGGGCCCACATGAACACTGAAGCTTTCTTT
CASTDRAHMNTEAFF
>TRBD1|TRBJ1-2|TRBV27|.
TGTGCCAGCAGTCTAAGCCCAGGGGGCTCCATCTATGGCTACACCTTC
CASSLSPGGSIYGYTF
>TRBD1|TRBJ1-3|TRBV7-2|.
TGTGCCAGCAGCCTGCAGGGGGCCGCTCGTTACTCTGGAAACACCATATATTTT
CASSLQGAARYSGNTIYF
>.|TRBJ2-2|TRBV5-1|.
TGCGCCAGCAGCTTGGTGTCACAGATCCCGAACACCGGGGAGCTGTTTTTT
CASSLVSQIPNTGELFF
>.|TRBJ1-1|TRBV6-4|.
TGTGCCAGCAGTGACAGGGGACACCCCTTTGGGAACACTGAAGCTTTCTTT
CASSDRGHPFGNTEAFF
>TRBD1|TRBJ1-2|TRBV5-1|.
TGCGCCAGCAGCTGGGGGGACAGGGGGCGAGACTATGGCTACACCTTC
CASSWGDRGRDYGYTF
>TRBD2|TRBJ2-2|TRBV6-2/TRBV6-3|.
TGTGCCAGCAGTTACGCTAGCGGGGGCCCTAGATCCGGGGAGCTGTTTTTT
CASSYASGGPRSGELFF
>.|TRBJ1-2|TRBV7-6|.
TGTGCCAGCAGCTTAGGCGGGGCCCCCAACTATGGCTACACCTTC
CASSLGGAPNYGYTF
>.|TRBJ2-1|TRBV5-1|.
TGCGCCAGCAGCCAACTGGGACATAACAATGAGCAGTTCTTC
CASSQLGHNNEQFF
>.|TRBJ2-7|TRBV5-6|.
TGTGCCAGCAGCTTGGAAGAGTACGAGCAGTACTTC
CASSLEEYEQYF
>.|TRBJ1-2|TRBV27|.
TGTGCCAGCAGTTTATTTTCCACAGGGTATGGCTACACCTTC
CASSLFSTGYGYTF
>.|TRBJ1-5|TRBV19|.
TGTGCCAGTGAAGGTCAGGCCAGCAATCAGCCCCAGCATTTT
CASEGQASNQPQHF
>TRBD1|TRBJ1-4|TRBV11-1|.
TGTGCCAGCAGCTCGGACAGGGCCACTAATGAAAAACTGTTTTTT
CASSSDRATNEKLFF
>.|TRBJ1-1|TRBV7-2|few
TGTGCCAGCAGCCCTACCCCCCAGGGGATGGCTGAAGCTTTCTTT
CASSPTPQGMAEAFF
>TRBD2|TRBJ2-1|TRBV12-3/TRBV12-4|.
TGTGCCAGCCAAGCGGGGGGTTCAATGAGCGGGTTCTTC
CASQAGGSMSGFF
>TRBD2|TRBJ2-1|TRBV7-2|.
TGTGCCAGCAGCTTCGGCGGGAGTAAAAATGAGCAGTTCTTC
CASSFGGSKNEQFF
>TRBD1|TRBJ2-7|TRBV19|.
TGTGCCACCAGCGGGACAGGGACCTACGAGCAGTACTTC
CATSGTGTYEQYF
>.|TRBJ2-7|TRBV7-9|few
TGTGCCAGCAGCCCCTCCTCCTACGAGCAGTACTTC
CASSPSSYEQYF
>.|TRBJ1-4|TRBV7-3|.
TGTGCCAGCAGCGACACGGTACGGGAAAAACTGTTTTTT
CASSDTVREKLFF
>.|TRBJ1-2|TRBV6-5|.
TGTGCCAGCACCCGAGGGAGGTCTAACTATGGCTACACCTTC
CASTRGRSNYGYTF
>TRBD1|TRBJ2-2|TRBV5-1|.
TGCGCCAGCAGTAGGCGCTTTCCAACAGGGGACCGCACCGGGGAGCTGTTTTTT
CASSRRFPTGDRTGELFF
>.|TRBJ2-1|TRBV7-9|.
TGTGCCAGCAGCCGTACCCACGGACTACGTCTACAGGATGAGCAGTTCTTC
CASSRTHGLRLQDEQFF
>TRBD1|TRBJ2-1|TRBV28|.
TGTGCCAGCAGTTATAGAGGGACAGGGGGCTACAATGAGCAGTTCTTC
CASSYRGTGGYNEQFF
>.|TRBJ2-4|TRBV18|few
TGTGCCAGCTCACCACCGGCGGGGGCCCACATTCAGTACTTC
CASSPPAGAHIQYF
>TRBD1|TRBJ2-1|TRBV15|.
TGTGCCGCCGGGACAGGGGTATACAATGAGCAGTTCTTC
CAAGTGVYNEQFF
>TRBD1|TRBJ2-1|TRBV5-1|.
TGCGCCAGCAGCACACCGGGACAGGGTTCGCGTGAGCAGTTCTTC
CASSTPGQGSREQFF
>TRBD1|TRBJ1-2|TRBV19|.
TGTGCCAGTAGTTCGCTGCTCGGGACAGGAAATAACTATGGCTACACCTTC
CASSSLLGTGNNYGYTF
>.|TRBJ2-5|TRBV6-5|.
TGTGCCAGCAGAACGGGTCTCGGGGGGACCCAGTACTTC
CASRTGLGGTQYF
>.|TRBJ2-1|TRBV5-1|.
TGCGCCAGCAGCTTGGTTCTAGATGAGCAGTTCTTC
CASSLVLDEQFF
>TRBD2|TRBJ2-7|TRBV6-5|.
TGTGCCAGCAGTTACTCGAAGGCGGGAGGGCCCTACGAGCAGTACTTC
CASSYSKAGGPYEQYF
>.|TRBJ1-2|TRBV19|.
TGTGCCAGTAGTATAGATCTGCGGGGATTGGGGGGCTACACCTTC
CASSIDLRGLGGYTF